The 12 T cell receptor beta chains below come from one sample, sequenced in a study of somatic mutations in cytotoxic T cells in rheumatoid arthritis. Profiled with immunoSEQ multiplex PCR; TCRdb holds only in-frame clones, not every one. In the table there are under 15,000 clones, 78% of which are singletons. Sequencing was performed on CD8+ T cells sorted from blood. The receptor set was obtained from an adult with rheumatoid arthritis.

The chain recombines TRBV4-1 with TRBJ1-3, with D unclear. CDR1 is MGHRA and CDR2 is YSYEKL in the germline V gene. The CDR3 is 17 residues long. Deletions cut 0 bases from V and 0 bases from J, with 12 bases between. CDR3 amino acids: CASSQDGFYRSGNTIYF. CDR3 bases: TGCGCCAGCAGCCAAGACGGGTTCTACCGCTCTGGAAACACCATATATTTT.

The gene calls are TRBV19 and TRBJ2-7; D gene ambiguous. Trimming left V 2 bases short and J 5 bases short, with 13 bases between. This CDR3 contains 14 residues. Per germline, CDR1 LNHDA and CDR2 SQIVND (reference sequence). This chain's CDR3 is CASSIIQPRNEQYF. In nucleotides, the CDR3 is TGTGCCAGTAGTATAATCCAGCCGCGAAACGAGCAGTACTTC.

J is TRBJ2-7 and V is TRBV2; 8 bases map to TRBD1. The germline V gene encodes CDR1 SNHLY and CDR2 FYNNEI. After removal of 6 bases from V and 6 bases from J, the junction contained 10 bases not matched to a gene. The CDR3 consists of 14 residues. CDR3 protein: CASSRRDRFVEQYF. The DNA for the CDR3 is TGTGCCAGCAGCCGCCGGGACAGGTTTGTCGAGCAGTACTTC. Full variable domain (rest looked up from reference TRBV2 and TRBJ2-7): EPEVTQTPSHQVTQMGQEVILRCVPISNHLYFYWYRQILGQKVEFLVSFYNNEISEKSEIFDDQFSVERPDGSNFTLKIRSTKLEDSAMYFCASSRRDRFVEQYFGPGTRLTVT.

This clone was seen just once. V gene TRBV30 combines with J gene TRBJ2-1; D is ambiguous. CDR1 is GTSNPN and CDR2 is SVGIG in the germline V gene (reference sequence). This CDR3 has 13 amino acids. V was shortened by 2 bases and J by 1 base, with 6 bases between the two germline ends. This CDR3 reads CAWSRESYNEQFF. CDR3 coding DNA: TGTGCCTGGAGTAGAGAGTCCTACAATGAGCAGTTCTTC.

The J gene is TRBJ2-7, the V gene TRBV10-1; possible D gene TRBD2, 5 bases. Germline CDR1 and CDR2: WNHNN and SYGVQD (reference sequence). The CDR3 runs to 16 residues. Trimming removed 0 bases from V and 3 bases from J, with 15 bases in between. The CDR3 reads CASSESGRLAVYEQYF. For the CDR3, the DNA is TGCGCCAGCAGTGAGTCGGGTAGGCTAGCAGTCTACGAGCAGTACTTC.

The chain recombines TRBV4-1 with TRBJ1-1, with D maybe TRBD1 (5 bases). The V and J ends lost 2 bases and 6 bases respectively, with 10 bases between them. The germline gives CDR1 MGHRA, CDR2 YSYEKL. This CDR3 region has 13 residues. The CDR3 DNA follows: TGCGCCAGCAGCCAAACAGGTACATCTGAAGCTTTCTTT. Amino acid sequence: CASSQTGTSEAFF.

The chain carries TRBV11-3 and TRBJ2-7; 7 bases agree with TRBD2. The ends lost 5 bases at V and 3 bases at J; junction bases unmatched: 4. Germline V gene lookup returns CDR1 SGHNT and CDR2 YENEEA. CDR3 length: 13 residues. Here the CDR3 reads CASSPAGDYEQYF. CDR3 nucleotides: TGTGCCAGCAGCCCCGCGGGGGACTACGAGCAGTACTTC.

This chain joins TRBV4-1 and TRBJ2-5; TRBD2 matches at 8 bases. The end of the DNA aligns better with TRBJ2-7, so the J call may be wrong. The germline CDR1 and CDR2 sequences are MGHRA and YSYEKL. The CDR3 extends over 14 amino acids. For the CDR3, the DNA is TGCGCCAGCAGCCAGCGGGAGGACTCCTACGAGCAGTACTTC. Translation: CASSQREDSYEQYF.

The rearrangement links TRBV19 to TRBJ2-3; D might be TRBD2 (5 bases). The germline V gene has CDR1 LNHDA and CDR2 SQIVND (reference sequence). The CDR3 is 15 amino acids. V lost 2 bases and J 4 bases, leaving 13 bases between the germline ends. CDR3 DNA: TGTGCCAGTAGTATACTGGCAGGAGGTGCAGATACGCAGTATTTT. It yields the protein CASSILAGGADTQYF. Based on the CDR3 plus reference TRBV19 and TRBJ2-3, the full variable domain is DGGITQSPKYLFRKEGQNVTLSCEQNLNHDAMYWYRQDPGQGLRLIYYSQIVNDFQKGDIAEGYSVSREKKESFPLTVTSAQKNPTAFYLCASSILAGGADTQYFGPGTRLTVL.

This clone has a handful of counts. The rearrangement joins TRBV10-3 to TRBJ2-1; TRBD1 matches at 12 bases. Germline CDR1 reads ENHRY; CDR2 reads SYGVKD. V shed 11 bases and J 8 bases; nucleotides not matched to a gene: 7. The CDR3 consists of 13 residues. CDR3 sequence: CASSGTGGHEQFF. Written as DNA, the CDR3 is TGTGCCTCATCCGGGACAGGGGGCCATGAGCAGTTCTTC.

The chain recombines TRBV11-2 with TRBJ2-7, with TRBD2 matching 7 bases. This CDR3 region has 14 residues. Trimming took 0 bases from V and 2 from J; bases not matched to a gene: 1. CDR1 is SGHAT, CDR2 FQNNGV, per germline. The CDR3 DNA is TGTGCCAGCAGCTTAGAGGGGGGGGCCTACGAGCAGTACTTC. It translates to CASSLEGGAYEQYF. Complete variable domain (other parts from reference TRBV11-2 and TRBJ2-7): EAGVAQSPRYKIIEKRQSVAFWCNPISGHATLYWYQQILGQGPKLLIQFQNNGVVDDSQLPKDRFSAERLKGVDSTLKIQPAKLEDSAVYLCASSLEGGAYEQYFGPGTRLTVT.

To note about this clone: The final CDR3 position lacks the conserved phenylalanine or tryptophan, pointing to a likely read error. No DNA is shown, since the ends of the CDR3 on it are uncertain; the CDR3 is the one TCRdb lists. The chain has TRBV21-1 and TRBJ2-7; TRBD2 reflects the table's D call only, with no check against the DNA. TRBV21-1 corresponds to a pseudogene. The CDR3 region is 11 residues in length, termini included. CDR3 loop: CANLRSPVSGI.